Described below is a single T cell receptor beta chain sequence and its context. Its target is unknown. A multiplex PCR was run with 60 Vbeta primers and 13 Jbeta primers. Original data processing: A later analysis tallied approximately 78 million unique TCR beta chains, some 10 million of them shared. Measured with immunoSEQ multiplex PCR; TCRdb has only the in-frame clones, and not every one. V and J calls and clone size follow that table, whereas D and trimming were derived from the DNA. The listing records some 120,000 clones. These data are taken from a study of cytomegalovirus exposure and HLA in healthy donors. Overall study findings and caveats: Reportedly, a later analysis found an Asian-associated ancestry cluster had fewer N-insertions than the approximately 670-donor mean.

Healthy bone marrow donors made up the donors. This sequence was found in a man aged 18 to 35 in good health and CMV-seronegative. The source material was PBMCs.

The CDR3 region is CASSQGQGAGAEAFF. DNA for the CDR3: TGTGCCAGCTCACAGGGACAGGGGGCCGGCGCTGAAGCTTTCTTT. The chain combines TRBV18 with TRBJ1-1, with 12 bases fitting TRBD1. The CDR3 has 15 residues. Germline V gene lookup returns CDR1 KGHSH and CDR2 LQKENI. V dropped 4 bases and J dropped 6; count of bases not matched to a gene: 6.